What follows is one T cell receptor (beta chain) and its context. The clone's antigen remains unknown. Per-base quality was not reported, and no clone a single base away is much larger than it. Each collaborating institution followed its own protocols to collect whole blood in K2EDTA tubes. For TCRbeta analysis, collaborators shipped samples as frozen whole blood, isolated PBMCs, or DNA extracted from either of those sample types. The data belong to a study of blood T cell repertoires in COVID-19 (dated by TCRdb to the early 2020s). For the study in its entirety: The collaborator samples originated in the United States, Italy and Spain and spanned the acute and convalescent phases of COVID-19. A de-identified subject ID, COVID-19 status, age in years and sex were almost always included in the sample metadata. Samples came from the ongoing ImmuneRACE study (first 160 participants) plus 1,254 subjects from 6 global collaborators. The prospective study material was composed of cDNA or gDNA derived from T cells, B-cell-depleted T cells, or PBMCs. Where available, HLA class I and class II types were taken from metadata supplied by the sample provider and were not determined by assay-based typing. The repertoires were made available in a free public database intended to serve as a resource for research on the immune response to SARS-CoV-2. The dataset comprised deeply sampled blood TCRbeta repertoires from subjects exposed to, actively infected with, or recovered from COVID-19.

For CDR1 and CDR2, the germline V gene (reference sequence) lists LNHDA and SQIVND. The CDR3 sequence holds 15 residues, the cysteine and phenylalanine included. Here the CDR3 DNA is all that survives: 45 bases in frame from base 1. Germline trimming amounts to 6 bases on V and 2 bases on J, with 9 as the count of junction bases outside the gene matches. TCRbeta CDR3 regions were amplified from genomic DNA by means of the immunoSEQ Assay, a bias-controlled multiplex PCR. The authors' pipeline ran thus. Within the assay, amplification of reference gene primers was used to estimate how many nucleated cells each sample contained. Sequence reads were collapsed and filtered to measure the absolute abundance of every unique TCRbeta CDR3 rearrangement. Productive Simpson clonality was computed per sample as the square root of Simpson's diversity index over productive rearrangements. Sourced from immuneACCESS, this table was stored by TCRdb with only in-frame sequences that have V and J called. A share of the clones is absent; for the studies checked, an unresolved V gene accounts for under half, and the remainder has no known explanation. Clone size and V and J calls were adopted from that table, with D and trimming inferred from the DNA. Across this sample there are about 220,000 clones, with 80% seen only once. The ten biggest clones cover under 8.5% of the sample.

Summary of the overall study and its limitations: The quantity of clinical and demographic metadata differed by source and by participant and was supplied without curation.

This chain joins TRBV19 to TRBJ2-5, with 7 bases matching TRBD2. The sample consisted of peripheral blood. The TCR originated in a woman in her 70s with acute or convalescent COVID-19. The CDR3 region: CASSPSWGGQETQYF. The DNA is TGTGCCAGTAGCCCCAGTTGGGGGGGGCAAGAGACCCAGTACTTC.